The sequence of this T cell receptor (beta chain) was determined in a study of cytomegalovirus exposure and HLA in healthy donors. Across the study: Early released data had tens of millions of unique TCRs, all coming from HLA-typed donors. Whole-study findings and limits: Within an earlier analysis, most TCR beta V segments proved productive either about 90% or about 30% of the time. A later analysis revealed that TCR association rates differed between HLA loci, peaking at DRB1 and bottoming out at HLA-C.

Note on this clone: Its antigen remains unidentified.

The study ran its PCR with 60 Vbeta and 13 Jbeta primers. TCRdb's table, derived via immunoSEQ multiplex PCR, lists solely in-frame clones and lacks some. The sample has 90,000 to 150,000 clones, 75% seen once. Although they were nominally healthy when sampled, donors likely had unrecorded immune exposures. This TCR came from a woman between 40 and 55 years old in good health and CMV-seropositive. Input material: PBMCs.

In DNA, the CDR3 is TGCAGCGCCCGGGACACCTTGAACACTGAAGCTTTCTTT. This gives the protein CSARDTLNTEAFF. The gene calls are TRBV29-1 and TRBJ1-1, with a tentative D call TRBD1 (6 bases). The CDR3 runs 13 residues. V was shortened by 7 bases and J by 0 bases, with 12 bases between the two germline ends. Germline V lookup: CDR1 SQVTM, CDR2 ANQGSEA.